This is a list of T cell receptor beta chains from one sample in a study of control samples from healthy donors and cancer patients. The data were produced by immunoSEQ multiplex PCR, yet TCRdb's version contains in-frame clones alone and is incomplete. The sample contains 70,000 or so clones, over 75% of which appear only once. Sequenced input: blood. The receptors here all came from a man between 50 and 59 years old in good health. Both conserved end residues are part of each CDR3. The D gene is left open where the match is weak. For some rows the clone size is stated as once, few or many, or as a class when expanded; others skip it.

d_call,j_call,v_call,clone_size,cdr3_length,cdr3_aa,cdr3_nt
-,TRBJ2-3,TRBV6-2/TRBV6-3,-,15,CASSPPGPSTDTQYF,TGTGCCAGCAGTCCCCCGGGGCCTAGCACAGATACGCAGTATTTT
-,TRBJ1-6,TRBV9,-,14,CASSVESYNSPLHF,TGTGCCAGCAGCGTAGAAAGTTATAATTCACCCCTCCACTTT
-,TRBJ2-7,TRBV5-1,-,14,CASSPPVRTQEQYF,TGCGCCAGCAGCCCGCCCGTGAGAACTCAAGAGCAGTACTTC
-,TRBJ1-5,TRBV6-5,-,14,CASRKPGRNQPQHF,TGTGCCAGCAGGAAACCCGGGCGCAATCAGCCCCAGCATTTT
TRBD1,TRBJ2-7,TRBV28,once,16,CASRDRDRSFSYEQYF,TGTGCCAGCAGGGACCGGGACAGGAGCTTCTCCTACGAGCAGTACTTC
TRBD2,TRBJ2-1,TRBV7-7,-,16,CASSFLTSVRYYEQFF,TGTGCTAGCAGCTTCCTGACTAGCGTTAGGTACTATGAGCAGTTCTTC
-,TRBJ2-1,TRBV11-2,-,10,CASSFDEQFF,TGTGCCAGCAGCTTTGATGAGCAGTTCTTC
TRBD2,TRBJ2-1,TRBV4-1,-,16,CASSQGTSGTYNEQFF,TGCGCCAGCAGCCAAGGGACTAGCGGGACCTACAATGAGCAGTTCTTC
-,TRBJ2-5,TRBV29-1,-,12,CSPSPNKETQYF,TGCAGCCCCTCCCCCAATAAAGAGACCCAGTACTTC
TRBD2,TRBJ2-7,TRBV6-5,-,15,CASSITSASSYEQYF,TGTGCCAGCAGTATTACTAGCGCCAGCTCCTACGAGCAGTACTTC
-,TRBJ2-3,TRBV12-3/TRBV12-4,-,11,CASTQEYTQYF,TGTGCCAGCACCCAAGAGTATACGCAGTATTTT
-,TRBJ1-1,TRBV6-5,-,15,CASSYFPRGNTEAFF,TGTGCCAGCAGTTACTTCCCCAGGGGGAACACTGAAGCTTTCTTT
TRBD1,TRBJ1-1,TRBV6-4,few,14,CASSPTGQFAEAFF,TGTGCCAGCAGCCCGACGGGACAGTTCGCTGAAGCTTTCTTT
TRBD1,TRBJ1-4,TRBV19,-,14,CASRLQGAGEKLFF,TGTGCCAGTAGGTTACAGGGGGCGGGTGAAAAACTGTTTTTT
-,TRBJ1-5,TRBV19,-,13,CASNDGPNQPQHF,TGTGCCAGTAACGACGGCCCCAATCAGCCCCAGCATTTT
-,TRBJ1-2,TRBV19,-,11,CASSEWKSYTF,TGTGCCAGTAGTGAATGGAAGAGCTACACCTTC
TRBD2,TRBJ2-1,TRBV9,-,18,CASSTSPGTSGRINEQFF,TGTGCCAGCAGCACCAGTCCCGGGACTAGCGGGAGGATTAATGAGCAGTTCTTC
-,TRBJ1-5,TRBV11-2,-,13,CASSLGSNQPQHF,TGTGCCAGCAGCTTGGGGAGCAATCAGCCCCAGCATTTT
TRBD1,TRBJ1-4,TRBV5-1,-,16,CASSFSGTDYNEKLFF,TGCGCCAGCAGCTTCTCCGGGACAGATTATAATGAAAAACTGTTTTTT
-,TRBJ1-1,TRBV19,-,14,CASTLGVGRTEAFF,TGTGCCAGTACCCTCGGGGTGGGGAGGACTGAAGCTTTCTTT
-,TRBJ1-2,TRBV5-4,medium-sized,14,CASSLGREVYGYTF,TGTGCCAGCAGCTTGGGCAGGGAGGTCTATGGCTACACCTTC
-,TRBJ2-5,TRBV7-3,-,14,CASSPSRLAETQYF,TGTGCCAGCAGCCCTAGCAGGCTAGCCGAGACCCAGTACTTC
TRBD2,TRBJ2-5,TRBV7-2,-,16,CASSRSTGGRTETQYF,TGTGCCAGCAGCCGCTCGACGGGAGGGCGGACGGAGACCCAGTACTTC
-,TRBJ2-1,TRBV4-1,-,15,CASSQGELLDNEQFF,TGCGCCAGCAGCCAAGGGGAACTACTCGACAATGAGCAGTTCTTC
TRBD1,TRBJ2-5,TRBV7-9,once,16,CASSSSTGGFQETQYF,TGTGCCAGCAGCTCAAGTACAGGGGGCTTCCAAGAGACCCAGTACTTC
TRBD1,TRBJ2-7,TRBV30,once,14,CAWSYNRGRDEQYF,TGTGCCTGGAGTTACAACAGGGGGCGCGACGAGCAGTACTTC
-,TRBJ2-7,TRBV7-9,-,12,CASSSGYNEQYF,TGTGCCAGCAGCTCAGGGTACAACGAGCAGTACTTC
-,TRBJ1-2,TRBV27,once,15,CASSRGNSANYGYTF,TGTGCCAGCAGTCGAGGTAATTCGGCTAACTATGGCTACACCTTC
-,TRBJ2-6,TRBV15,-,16,CATRRPAGSGANVLTF,TGTGCCACCAGACGGCCAGCCGGCTCTGGGGCCAACGTCCTGACTTTC
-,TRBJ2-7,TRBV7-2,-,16,CASSLGATGLSGEQYF,TGTGCCAGCAGCTTAGGAGCCACAGGACTCTCGGGCGAGCAGTACTTC
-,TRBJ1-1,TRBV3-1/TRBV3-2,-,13,CASSQGVFAEAFF,TGTGCCAGCAGCCAAGGGGTATTCGCCGAAGCTTTCTTT
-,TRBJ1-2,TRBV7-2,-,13,CASSWGGDPGYTF,TGTGCCAGCAGCTGGGGCGGGGACCCGGGCTACACCTTC
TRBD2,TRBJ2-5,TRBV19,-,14,CASSHLAGEETQYF,TGTGCCAGTAGTCACTTAGCGGGGGAAGAGACCCAGTACTTC
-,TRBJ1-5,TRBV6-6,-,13,CASSLETGQPQHF,TGTGCCAGCAGTCTTGAAACGGGTCAGCCCCAGCATTTT
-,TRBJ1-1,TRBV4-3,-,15,CASSQDKTGNTEAFF,TGCGCCAGCAGCCAAGATAAAACAGGGAACACTGAAGCTTTCTTT
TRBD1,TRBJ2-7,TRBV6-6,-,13,CASSFGLSTGQNF,TGTGCCAGCAGTTTTGGTCTTTCGACAGGGCAGAACTTC
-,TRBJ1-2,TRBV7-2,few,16,CASSPGAGRTNYGYTF,TGTGCCAGCAGCCCCGGGGCGGGGCGCACCAACTATGGCTACACCTTC
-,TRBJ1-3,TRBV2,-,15,CASSESVILGNTIYF,TGTGCCAGCAGTGAATCGGTGATCCTTGGAAACACCATATATTTT
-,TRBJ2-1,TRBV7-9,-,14,CASSLGDPPGEQFF,TGTGCCAGCAGCTTAGGGGACCCACCCGGGGAGCAGTTCTTC
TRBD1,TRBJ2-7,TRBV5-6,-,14,CASRYGTGTSEQYF,TGTGCCAGCAGGTACGGGACAGGGACTTCGGAGCAGTACTTC
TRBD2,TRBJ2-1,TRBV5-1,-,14,CASTPGLVVNEQFF,TGCGCCAGCACCCCGGGACTAGTAGTGAATGAGCAGTTCTTC
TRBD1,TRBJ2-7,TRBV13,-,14,CASSVRTGTYEQYF,TGTGCCAGCAGCGTCCGGACAGGGACCTACGAGCAGTACTTC
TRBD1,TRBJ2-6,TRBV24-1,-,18,CATSYGTGAPSGANVLTF,TGTGCCACCAGTTACGGGACAGGGGCCCCATCTGGGGCCAACGTCCTGACTTTC
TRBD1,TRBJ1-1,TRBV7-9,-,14,CASSLVPGQAEAFF,TGTGCCAGCAGCTTAGTTCCGGGACAGGCTGAAGCTTTCTTT
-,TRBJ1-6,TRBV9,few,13,CASSRTVNSPLHF,TGTGCCAGCAGTAGGACAGTGAATTCACCCCTCCACTTT
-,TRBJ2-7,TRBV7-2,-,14,CASSEDRRSSEQYF,TGTGCCAGCAGCGAGGACCGCCGATCTAGCGAGCAGTACTTC
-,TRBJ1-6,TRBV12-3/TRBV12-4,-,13,CASSLTVSSPLHF,TGTGCCAGCAGTTTGACAGTTTCCTCACCCCTCCACTTT
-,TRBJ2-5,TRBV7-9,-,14,CASSLVGRQETQYF,TGTGCCAGCAGCTTGGTCGGCAGGCAAGAGACCCAGTACTTC
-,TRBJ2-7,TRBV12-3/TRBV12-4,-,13,CASAGRLPYEQYF,TGTGCCAGCGCCGGCCGATTGCCCTACGAGCAGTACTTC
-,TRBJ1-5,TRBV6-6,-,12,CASRGGNQPQHF,TGTGCCAGCAGGGGGGGAAATCAGCCCCAGCATTTT
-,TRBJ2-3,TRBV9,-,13,CASSPHGTDTQYF,TGTGCCAGCAGCCCCCACGGCACAGATACGCAGTATTTT
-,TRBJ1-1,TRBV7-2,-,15,CASSLDSYMNTEAFF,TGTGCCAGCAGCTTAGACAGCTATATGAACACTGAAGCTTTCTTT
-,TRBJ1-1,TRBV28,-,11,CASIIPGVAFF,TGTGCCAGCATAATTCCAGGGGTAGCTTTCTTT
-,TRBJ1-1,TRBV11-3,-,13,CASSYTGPQEAFF,TGTGCCAGCAGCTATACGGGACCGCAGGAGGCTTTCTTT
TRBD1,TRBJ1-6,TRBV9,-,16,CASSVRGQGPNSPLHF,TGTGCCAGCAGCGTGAGAGGACAGGGGCCGAATTCACCCCTCCACTTT
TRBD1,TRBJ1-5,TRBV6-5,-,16,CASSYSRTGGGLPQHF,TGTGCCAGCAGTTACTCGAGGACAGGGGGTGGTCTGCCCCAGCATTTT
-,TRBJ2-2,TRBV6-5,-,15,CASSYRPTNTGELFF,TGTGCCAGCAGTTACCGGCCGACGAACACCGGGGAGCTGTTTTTT
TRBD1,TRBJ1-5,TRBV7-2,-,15,CASSSTQGPAQPQHF,TGTGCCAGCAGCTCCACACAGGGGCCCGCTCAGCCCCAGCATTTT
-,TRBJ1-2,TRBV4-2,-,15,CASSPRQARNYGYTF,TGTGCCAGCAGCCCTCGACAGGCCCGCAACTATGGCTACACCTTC